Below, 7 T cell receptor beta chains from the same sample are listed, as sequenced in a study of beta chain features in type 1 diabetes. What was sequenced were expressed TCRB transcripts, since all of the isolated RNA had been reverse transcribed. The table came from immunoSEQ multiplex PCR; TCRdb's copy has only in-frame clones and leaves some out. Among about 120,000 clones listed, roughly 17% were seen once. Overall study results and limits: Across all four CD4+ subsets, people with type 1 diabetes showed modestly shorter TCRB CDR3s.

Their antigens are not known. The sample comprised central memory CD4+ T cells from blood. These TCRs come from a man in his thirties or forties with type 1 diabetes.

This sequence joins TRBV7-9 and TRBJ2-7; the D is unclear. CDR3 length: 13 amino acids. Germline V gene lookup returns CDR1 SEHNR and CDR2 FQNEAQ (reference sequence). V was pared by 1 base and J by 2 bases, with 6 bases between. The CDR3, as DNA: TGTGCCAGCAGCTTAGGACGTACCTACGAGCAGTACTTC. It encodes CASSLGRTYEQYF. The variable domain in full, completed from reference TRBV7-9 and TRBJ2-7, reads DTGVSQNPRHKITKRGQNVTFRCDPISEHNRLYWYRQTLGQGPEFLTYFQNEAQLEKSRLLSDRFSAERPKGSFSTLEIQRTEQGDSAMYLCASSLGRTYEQYFGPGTRLTVT.

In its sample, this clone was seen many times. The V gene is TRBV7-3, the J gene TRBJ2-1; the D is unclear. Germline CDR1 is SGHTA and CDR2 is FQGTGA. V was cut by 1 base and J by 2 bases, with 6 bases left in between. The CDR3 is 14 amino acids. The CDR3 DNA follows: TGTGCCAGCAGCTTAAATCTAGCCTACAATGAGCAGTTCTTC. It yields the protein CASSLNLAYNEQFF.

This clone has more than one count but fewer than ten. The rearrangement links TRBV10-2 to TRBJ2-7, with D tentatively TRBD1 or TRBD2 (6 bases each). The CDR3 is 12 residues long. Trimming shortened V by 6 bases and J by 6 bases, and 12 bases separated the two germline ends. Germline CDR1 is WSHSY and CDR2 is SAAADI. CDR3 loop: CASSEGGSEQYF. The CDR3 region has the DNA TGCGCCAGCAGCGAGGGGGGCTCCGAGCAGTACTTC.

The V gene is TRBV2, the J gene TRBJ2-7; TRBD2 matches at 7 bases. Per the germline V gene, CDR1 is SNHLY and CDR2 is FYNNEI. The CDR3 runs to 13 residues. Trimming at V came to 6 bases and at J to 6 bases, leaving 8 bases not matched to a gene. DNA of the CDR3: TGTGCCAGCAGGGCCCGCAGGGAGGGCGAGCAGTACTTC. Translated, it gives CASRARREGEQYF.

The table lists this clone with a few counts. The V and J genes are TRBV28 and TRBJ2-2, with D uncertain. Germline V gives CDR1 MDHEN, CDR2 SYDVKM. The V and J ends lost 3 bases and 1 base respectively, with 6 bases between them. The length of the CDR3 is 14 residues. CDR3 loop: CASSFNQNTGELFF. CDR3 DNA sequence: TGTGCCAGCAGTTTCAATCAGAACACCGGGGAGCTGTTTTTT.

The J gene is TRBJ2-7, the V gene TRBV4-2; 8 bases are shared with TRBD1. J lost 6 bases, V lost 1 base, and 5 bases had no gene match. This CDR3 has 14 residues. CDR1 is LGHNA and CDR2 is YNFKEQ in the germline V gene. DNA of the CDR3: TGTGCCAGCAGCCAAGGTGCAGGGGGCCGCGAGCAGTACTTC. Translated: CASSQGAGGREQYF.

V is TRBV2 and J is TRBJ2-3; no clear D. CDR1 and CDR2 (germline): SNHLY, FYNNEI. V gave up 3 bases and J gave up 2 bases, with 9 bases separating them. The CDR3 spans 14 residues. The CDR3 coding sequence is TGTGCCAGCAGTGATAAGGAGTACACAGATACGCAGTATTTT. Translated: CASSDKEYTDTQYF.